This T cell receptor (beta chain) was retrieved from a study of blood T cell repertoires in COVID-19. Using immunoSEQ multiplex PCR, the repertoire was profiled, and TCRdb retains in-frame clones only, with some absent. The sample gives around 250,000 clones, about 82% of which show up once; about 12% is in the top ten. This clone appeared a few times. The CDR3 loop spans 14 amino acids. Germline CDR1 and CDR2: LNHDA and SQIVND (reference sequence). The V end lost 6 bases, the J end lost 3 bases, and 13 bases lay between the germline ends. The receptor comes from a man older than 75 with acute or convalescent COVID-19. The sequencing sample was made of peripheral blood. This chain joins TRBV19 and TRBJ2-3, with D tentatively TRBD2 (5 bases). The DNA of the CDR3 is TGTGCCAGTAGAATTGGAGGTGGAACAGATACGCAGTATTTT. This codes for CASRIGGGTDTQYF.